This T cell receptor beta chain was retrieved from a study of CXCR3-negative and CXCR3-positive naive CD8 T cells. Notes on the study in general: TRB CDR3 hydrophobicity was greater in CXCR3-positive naive cells than in CXCR3-negative naive cells. In both naive subsets diversity was comparably high, whereas memory CD8+ cells showed much lower diversity.

This clonotype is medium-sized by frequency. The antigen is unknown. Per germline, CDR1 SGHRS and CDR2 YFSETQ. The CDR3 length is 16 residues. UMI-labeled 5' RACE yielded the TRB cDNA libraries. Reanalyzing the 5' RACE reads, TCRdb keeps one entry per CDR3 protein, without DNA. This sample's table has about 81,000 distinct CDR3 sequences. The clonotype was recovered from a human donor in good health. Some clones in this sample may be carry-over from other donors' samples. Sequenced input: naive CXCR3- CD8+ T cells from blood. Sample subset: CD45RO-CCR7+CD27+CD95- naive CD8+ T cells lacking CXCR3 (TNR3-). The V and J genes are TRBV5-1 and TRBJ2-3; TCRdb names TRBD1, which stays unverified in the absence of DNA. The CDR3 sequence: CACSPTGDRVTDTQYF.